These 28 T cell receptor beta chains were all obtained from the same sample, sequenced in a study of patients and donors after allogeneic stem cell transplantation. TCRdb re-analysed the RT-PCR reads in MiXCR, keeping a single row per CDR3 protein. The sample yields 800,000 to 1,000,000 distinct CDR3 sequences, around 17% seen once. The sequencing sample was made of blood, either unsorted or a sorted T cell fraction (not recorded which). Receptors originate from a human donor who was either an allogeneic HSCT recipient or a stem cell or donor lymphocyte infusion donor (not recorded which). It is not recorded whose cells these are; they may come from a transplant donor.

This clonotype came up a few times. V usage is TRBV11-1 and J usage is TRBJ1-2; maybe TRBD1 (5 bases). Germline CDR1 and CDR2: SGHAT and FQDESV (reference sequence). The CDR3 runs to 16 residues. V lost 4 bases, J lost 8 bases, and 23 bases lay in between. The CDR3, as DNA: TGTGCCAGCAGCTCCCCCCGAGGGTCGGCAGGGAGAGGCTACACCTTC. It specifies CASSSPRGSAGRGYTF.

The V call is TRBV7-9, the J call TRBJ1-1; D call uncertain. Trimming took 8 bases from V and 5 from J, leaving 15 bases between them. Germline lookup yields CDR1 SEHNR and CDR2 FQNEAQ (reference sequence). This CDR3 comprises 13 residues. As DNA, the CDR3 is TGTGCCAGCTCCCTAACAGTGGGAACTGAAGCTTTCTTT. Protein sequence: CASSLTVGTEAFF.

The chain combines TRBV18 with TRBJ1-2, with 7 bases aligning to TRBD1. Germline trimming cut 6 bases from V and 7 bases from J; bases unmatched to any gene: 5. The V gene's germline CDR1 is KGHSH and CDR2 LQKENI. The CDR3 loop spans 12 amino acids. The CDR3 is CASSGTDGGYTF. CDR3 in DNA: TGTGCCAGCTCCGGGACAGACGGTGGCTACACCTTC.

There are a few counts of this clonotype. The CDR3 region has the DNA TGTGCCTGGAGTGTACCAGATACGCAGTATTTT. It specifies CAWSVPDTQYF. The chain employs TRBV30 and TRBJ2-3; unclear D gene. Germline assignment: CDR1 GTSNPN and CDR2 SVGIG (reference sequence). The CDR3 has 11 amino acids. V dropped 0 bases and J dropped 4 bases, with 2 bases sitting between them.

This clonotype appeared a few times. V and J are TRBV20-1 and TRBJ2-1; no clear D. CDR1 and CDR2 (germline): DFQATT, SNEGSKA (reference sequence). The V end was cut by 3 bases, the J end by 4 bases, with 7 bases between. The CDR3 is made up of 12 amino acids. CDR3 amino acids: CSARLQYNEQFF. CDR3 in DNA: TGCAGTGCTAGGCTACAGTACAATGAGCAGTTCTTC.

The rearrangement joins TRBV10-3 to TRBJ2-5; D not certain. The CDR3 extends over 12 amino acids. Deletions cut 0 bases from V and 5 bases from J, with 4 bases between. Looked up from germline, CDR1 is ENHRY and CDR2 is SYGVKD. The CDR3 sequence is CAISESTETQYF. As DNA, the CDR3 is TGTGCCATCAGTGAGTCGACGGAGACCCAGTACTTC.

This chain uses TRBV30 with TRBJ2-3; D is unresolved. Looked up from germline, CDR1 is GTSNPN and CDR2 is SVGIG (reference sequence). CDR3 length: 11 amino acids. Trimming cost V 3 bases and J 6 bases, with 7 bases left between them. The CDR3 bases are TGTGCCTGGAGCTATTTGGATACGCAGTATTTT. It translates to CAWSYLDTQYF.

This clonotype showed up just a few times. The chain carries TRBV29-1 and TRBJ2-7; D call uncertain. The CDR3 is 12 residues long. Trimming removed 4 bases at V and 6 bases at J, with 13 bases between. Germline values: CDR1 SQVTM, CDR2 ANQGSEA. The CDR3 protein is CSVVSSTREQYF. DNA of the CDR3: TGCAGCGTTGTCAGCTCCACACGCGAGCAGTACTTC.

This chain uses TRBV7-9 with TRBJ1-1; 8 bases match TRBD1. Germline CDR1 SEHNR, CDR2 FQNEAQ (reference sequence). This CDR3 has 14 amino acids. J lost 6 bases, V lost 3 bases, and 6 bases had no gene match. This CDR3 reads CASSFQGARAEAFF. In DNA form, the CDR3 reads TGTGCCAGCAGCTTCCAGGGGGCTCGGGCTGAAGCTTTCTTT.

Of note for this clonotype: The CDR3 end shows no conserved phenylalanine or tryptophan, and so a read error is likely. The CDR3 bases are TGTGCCAGCACACAACTAGCGGGGCGCACAGATACGCAGTATTCT. Translating gives CASTQLAGRTDTQYS. The chain recombines TRBV4-2 with TRBJ2-3, with 10 bases fitting TRBD2. Germline V gives CDR1 LGHNA, CDR2 YNFKEQ. V lost 7 bases and J lost 1; bases outside the gene matches: 5. The CDR3 consists of 15 residues.

This clonotype was counted only a few times. The chain joins TRBV18 to TRBJ1-2, with D possibly matching TRBD1 (5 bases). This CDR3 contains 17 residues. Germline V gives CDR1 KGHSH, CDR2 LQKENI. V was pared by 6 bases and J by 4 bases, with 24 bases between. The CDR3 is CASSHQGTDLNPYGYTF. Written as DNA, the CDR3 is TGTGCCAGCTCTCACCAGGGAACGGATCTTAACCCCTATGGCTACACCTTC.

This clonotype was recorded at least ten times. J is TRBJ2-2 and V is TRBV12-3 or TRBV12-4; tentatively, D is TRBD2 (5 bases). Trimming left V 8 bases short and J 0 bases short, with 13 bases between. This CDR3 is 15 amino acids long. The CDR3 here is CASGPGGPNTGELFF. The DNA of the CDR3 is TGTGCCAGCGGGCCCGGAGGTCCGAACACCGGGGAGCTGTTTTTT.

The V call is TRBV27, the J call TRBJ2-3; no firm D call. V was clipped by 3 bases and J by 1 base, with 14 bases between them. CDR1 is MNHEY and CDR2 is SMNVEV in the germline V gene (reference sequence). The CDR3 has 16 amino acids. The CDR3 bases are TGTGCCAGCAGTTTTACAGTTAAACCTCGCACAGATACGCAGTATTTT. Its translation: CASSFTVKPRTDTQYF.

This chain joins TRBV29-1 and TRBJ1-6; D perhaps matches TRBD1 (6 bases). Trimming stripped 4 bases from V and 8 bases from J, with 9 bases between. CDR1 SQVTM and CDR2 ANQGSEA come from the germline V gene. This CDR3 contains 12 residues. The chain's CDR3 is CSVVGGDSPLHF. Here the CDR3 DNA reads TGCAGCGTTGTAGGGGGGGATTCACCCCTCCACTTT. The full variable domain, rest sourced from reference TRBV29-1 and TRBJ1-6, is SAVISQKPSRDICQRGTSLTIQCQVDSQVTMMFWYRQQPGQSLTLIATANQGSEATYESGFVIDKFPISRPNLTFSTLTVSNMSPEDSSIYLCSVVGGDSPLHFGNGTRLTVT.

This clonotype was counted only a few times. The chain carries TRBV12-3 or TRBV12-4 and TRBJ1-6, with D unresolved. This CDR3 contains 13 residues. With 8 bases removed from V and 5 bases from J, the gap between germline ends came to 10 bases. CDR3 nucleotide sequence: TGTGCCAGCGGGGTTTTGAATAATTCACCCCTCCACTTT. Translation gives CASGVLNNSPLHF.

The chain carries TRBV6-1 and TRBJ1-1, with unresolved D. The CDR3 consists of 13 residues. Germline loops: CDR1 MNHNS, CDR2 SASEGT. The ends were cut back, 4 bases at V and 5 bases at J, with 11 bases in the middle. For the CDR3, the DNA is TGTGCCAGCAGTGGACCTGGAGTTACTGAAGCTTTCTTT. Residues: CASSGPGVTEAFF.

This clonotype was seen a few times. This chain connects TRBV20-1 to TRBJ2-7; 7 bases fit TRBD2. The ends lost 6 bases at V and 3 bases at J; junction bases unmatched: 8. CDR3 length: 13 amino acids. Germline V gene sequence: CDR1 DFQATT, CDR2 SNEGSKA (reference sequence). CDR3 protein: CSAKREFGYEQYF. CDR3 nucleotides: TGCAGTGCCAAGCGGGAATTCGGCTACGAGCAGTACTTC.

This clonotype was counted a few times. V usage is TRBV30 and J usage is TRBJ1-5; D remains ambiguous. Germline lookup yields CDR1 GTSNPN and CDR2 SVGIG (reference sequence). The CDR3 has 11 residues. V gave up 4 bases and J gave up 5 bases, with 6 bases separating them. Here the CDR3 reads CAWIGDQPQHF. CDR3 nucleotide sequence: TGTGCCTGGATAGGAGATCAGCCCCAGCATTTT. The variable domain in full, with the rest retrieved from reference TRBV30 and TRBJ1-5, is SQTIHQWPATLVQPVGSPLSLECTVEGTSNPNLYWYRQAAGRGLQLLFYSVGIGQISSEVPQNLSASRPQDRQFILSSKKLLLSDSGFYLCAWIGDQPQHFGDGTRLSIL.

Ten or more counts support this clonotype. The chain joins TRBV7-9 to TRBJ2-7; tentative D call: TRBD2 (5 bases). Germline-derived CDR1 and CDR2 are SEHNR and FQNEAQ (reference sequence). The ends were cut back, 8 bases at V and 2 bases at J, with 7 bases in the middle. The CDR3 runs to 11 residues. The CDR3 DNA reads TGTGCCAGCGGACTTCCCTACGAGCAGTACTTC. It yields the protein CASGLPYEQYF.

As regards this clonotype: With a much larger clone just one base away, this may be a read error. The J gene is TRBJ1-1, the V gene TRBV27; D perhaps matches TRBD1 (5 bases). Germline loops: CDR1 MNHEY, CDR2 SMNVEV (reference sequence). V was clipped by 8 bases and J by 1 base, with 14 bases between them. This CDR3 is built from 14 residues. Written as DNA, the CDR3 is TGTGCCAGCGCCCCTGGGGGAGGGAACACTGAAGCTTTCTTT. It yields the protein CASAPGGGNTEAFF.

This clonotype was observed a few times. The chain recombines TRBV6-1 with TRBJ1-2, with a possible D match to TRBD1 (5 bases). Germline values: CDR1 MNHNS, CDR2 SASEGT. The CDR3 length is 14 residues. V dropped 6 bases and J dropped 6 bases, with 17 bases sitting between them. The CDR3 nucleotides are TGTGCCAGCAGGCATAGGACATCCCTACATGGCTACACCTTC. This encodes CASRHRTSLHGYTF.

The chain employs TRBV27 and TRBJ1-5; D remains unclear. Germline CDR1 and CDR2: MNHEY and SMNVEV (reference sequence). CDR3 length equals 12 residues. With 5 bases removed from V and 11 bases from J, the gap between germline ends came to 13 bases. For the CDR3, the DNA is TGTGCCAGCAGTGGTGCCCGATGGGCCCAGCATTTT. Amino acid sequence: CASSGARWAQHF.

The J gene is TRBJ2-5, the V gene TRBV20-1, with TRBD2 identical over 9 bases. With V trimmed by 3 bases and J by 4 bases, 3 bases remained unmatched. Germline V gene lookup returns CDR1 DFQATT and CDR2 SNEGSKA (reference sequence). CDR3 length equals 13 residues. CDR3 region: CSASAGGRETQYF. The CDR3, as DNA: TGCAGTGCTAGTGCGGGAGGGAGAGAGACCCAGTACTTC.

In its sample, this clonotype was seen a few times. The CDR3 DNA reads as TGTGCCAGCAGCCAAGCGACTAGCGGGAGTCAAGAGACCCAGTACTTC. As protein: CASSQATSGSQETQYF. This chain uses TRBV4-2 with TRBJ2-5, with 12 bases that match TRBD2. The CDR3 is 16 amino acids. V was clipped by 1 base and J by 2 bases; unmatched bases: 2. Germline V gene data show CDR1 as LGHNA and CDR2 as YNFKEQ.

This clonotype was observed a few times. This chain uses TRBV24-1 with TRBJ2-5; the D gene is possibly TRBD1 (6 bases). Germline CDR1 is KGHDR and CDR2 is SFDVKD. Deletions cut 1 base from V and 2 bases from J, with 7 bases between. This CDR3 has 14 amino acids. DNA for the CDR3: TGTGCCACCAGTGATTTTCAGGGGCAAGAGACCCAGTACTTC. It yields the protein CATSDFQGQETQYF.

This chain joins TRBV6-5 and TRBJ1-6; D unresolved. V was trimmed by 0 bases and J by 3 bases, leaving 9 bases between them. The CDR3 extends over 16 amino acids. From germline, CDR1 is MNHEY and CDR2 SVGAGI. CDR3: CASSYSFSDYNSPLHF. For the CDR3, the DNA is TGTGCCAGCAGTTACTCGTTCTCAGACTATAATTCACCCCTCCACTTT.

This clonotype was seen repeatedly, ten times or more. The gene calls are TRBV20-1 and TRBJ1-2; TRBD1 matches 7 bases. Germline-derived CDR1 and CDR2 are DFQATT and SNEGSKA (reference sequence). The junction had 11 bases not matched to a gene; V was cut back by 6 bases and J by 4 bases. CDR3 size: 14 residues. CDR3 region: CSARQGLYLYGYTF. The DNA of the CDR3 is TGCAGTGCAAGACAGGGACTTTATCTCTATGGCTACACCTTC.

This clonotype was seen repeatedly, ten times or more. The V and J genes are TRBV20-1 and TRBJ1-5; TRBD1 is a possible D gene (5 bases). Germline values: CDR1 DFQATT, CDR2 SNEGSKA (reference sequence). V was cut by 3 bases and J by 11 bases, with 17 bases left in between. CDR3 size: 13 residues. CDR3 nucleotides: TGCAGTGCTAGGAGGGGCCTCGGGGTGTCCCAGCATTTT. Protein product: CSARRGLGVSQHF.